This paragraph covers one T cell receptor (beta chain) sequence. These data belong to a study of cytotoxic CD8 clonotypes in ibrutinib-treated CLL. This table comes from immunoSEQ multiplex PCR, and its TCRdb copy is limited to in-frame clones, with some not included. The sample gives some 310,000 clones, around four fifths of which show up once; 6.7% is in the top ten. CDR3 length equals 17 residues. Trimming removed 2 bases at V and 6 bases at J, with 20 bases between. From germline, CDR1 is MGHRA and CDR2 YSYEKL. This receptor was taken from a human donor with chronic lymphocytic leukemia. The J gene is TRBJ2-1, the V gene TRBV4-1; D might be TRBD2 (6 bases). This sample comprised PBMCs, obtained before ibrutinib treatment. CDR3 sequence: CASSQRLAGGVVNEQFF. The CDR3 DNA sequence: TGCGCCAGCAGCCAAAGGTTAGCCGGGGGAGTAGTCAATGAGCAGTTCTTC.